Below, 26 T cell receptor beta chains from the same sample are listed, as sequenced in a study of vaccination and CD4 T cells after COVID-19. These receptors lack a known antigen. With the Oncomine TCR Beta short-read assay, DNA from cultured CD4+ T cells was sequenced. TCRdb re-analysed the PCR reads in MiXCR, keeping a single row per CDR3 protein. Here the sample spans 15,000 to 20,000 distinct CDR3 sequences, more than 40% being singletons. Treatment defined: roughly nine-day PBMC culture with coronavirus spike peptide pools or control peptides (ViraFEST assay). Sequencing was performed on CD4+ T cells from blood, cultured in vitro, taken after SARS-CoV-2 vaccination. Receptor source: a human donor who had recovered from COVID-19.

The genes are TRBV6-4 and TRBJ1-1, with D unresolved. V was trimmed by 3 bases and J by 2 bases, leaving 10 bases between them. This CDR3 has 14 amino acids. In germline, CDR1 is MRHNA, CDR2 SNTAGT. CDR3 bases: TGTGCCAGCAGTGAAGGGAACGATAACACTGAAGCTTTCTTT. This translates into CASSEGNDNTEAFF.

The genes are TRBV18 and TRBJ2-5, with 14 bases aligning to TRBD2. The CDR3 spans 18 residues. Per the germline V gene, CDR1 is KGHSH and CDR2 is LQKENI. The ends lost 6 bases at V and 1 base at J; junction bases unmatched: 10. The CDR3 spells CASSPGTSGRGPQETQYF. The CDR3 region has the DNA TGTGCCAGCTCTCCCGGGACTAGCGGGAGAGGGCCCCAAGAGACCCAGTACTTC.

The V call is TRBV7-8, the J call TRBJ1-6; 7 nucleotides match TRBD1. Germline V gene data show CDR1 as SGHVS and CDR2 as FQNEAQ. Germline trimming cut 5 bases from V and 2 bases from J; bases unmatched to any gene: 9. This CDR3 is 17 amino acids long. The CDR3 here is CASSPGGTTTYNSPLHF. Here the CDR3 DNA reads TGTGCCAGCAGCCCAGGGGGTACCACAACCTATAATTCACCCCTCCACTTT.

This clonotype was picked up a small number of times. The chain joins TRBV12-3 or TRBV12-4 to TRBJ1-5; 10 positions agree with TRBD1. CDR3 size: 15 residues. The V segment lost 6 bases and the J segment 1 base; nucleotides outside the gene matches: 3. The CDR3 is CASRDRGLSNQPQHF. DNA of the CDR3: TGTGCCAGCAGAGACAGGGGGCTGAGCAATCAGCCCCAGCATTTT.

J is TRBJ1-6 and V is TRBV28, with 9 bases matching TRBD1. The V gene's germline CDR1 is MDHEN and CDR2 SYDVKM. The length of the CDR3 is 16 residues. The trim removed 5 bases at V and 5 bases at J, leaving 7 bases unmatched. CDR3 loop: CASSILWTGDNSPLHF. The DNA of the CDR3 is TGTGCCAGCAGTATCCTGTGGACAGGGGATAATTCACCCCTCCACTTT.

V gene TRBV27 combines with J gene TRBJ2-1; 7 positions match TRBD2. Germline V gene data show CDR1 as MNHEY and CDR2 as SMNVEV (reference sequence). There are 16 residues in the CDR3. After removal of 0 bases from V and 4 bases from J, the junction contained 6 bases not matched to a gene. The chain's CDR3 is CASSLSLAERYNEQFF. DNA of the CDR3: TGTGCCAGCAGTTTATCGCTAGCGGAACGTTACAATGAGCAGTTCTTC.

This chain uses TRBV7-3 with TRBJ1-1; 7 nucleotides agree with TRBD1. Losses at the gene ends were 1 base for V and 0 bases for J; bases not matched to a gene: 11. Germline CDR1 and CDR2: SGHTA and FQGTGA. CDR3 length: 18 residues. This chain's CDR3 is CASSLSPLGQNLNTEAFF. The CDR3 DNA is TGTGCCAGCAGCTTAAGCCCCCTGGGACAGAATCTGAACACTGAAGCTTTCTTT. The complete variable domain, with remaining parts taken from reference TRBV7-3 and TRBJ1-1, reads GAGVSQTPSNKVTEKGKYVELRCDPISGHTALYWYRQSLGQGPEFLIYFQGTGAADDSGLPNDRFFAVRPEGSVSTLKIQRTERGDSAVYLCASSLSPLGQNLNTEAFFGQGTRLTVV.

J is TRBJ2-5 and V is TRBV10-3; D call uncertain. Trimming shortened V by 0 bases and J by 4 bases, and 9 bases separated the two germline ends. The CDR3 runs 14 residues. CDR1 ENHRY and CDR2 SYGVKD come from the germline V gene. The CDR3 nucleotides are TGTGCCATCAGTGAGTCGATAATGGGAGAGACCCAGTACTTC. Translating gives CAISESIMGETQYF.

The rearrangement joins TRBV20-1 to TRBJ2-1; 8 positions agree with TRBD2. The V gene's germline CDR1 is DFQATT and CDR2 SNEGSKA (reference sequence). This CDR3 comprises 17 residues. The trim removed 1 base at V and 8 bases at J, leaving 16 bases unmatched. CDR3 sequence (DNA): TGCAGTGCTAGAGTAGGCCTAGCGGGTTCCTCGCGCGATGAGCAGTTCTTC. This sequence encodes CSARVGLAGSSRDEQFF.

This chain connects TRBV19 to TRBJ2-7, with D unresolved. V was pared by 2 bases and J by 7 bases, with 12 bases between. Germline loops: CDR1 LNHDA, CDR2 SQIVND (reference sequence). CDR3 size: 13 residues. CDR3 sequence: CASSISRSQEQYF. In DNA form, the CDR3 reads TGTGCCAGTAGTATATCTAGGTCTCAAGAGCAGTACTTC.

The count of this clonotype is one. The J gene is TRBJ2-7, the V gene TRBV28; the match to TRBD1 covers 9 bases. Germline V gives CDR1 MDHEN, CDR2 SYDVKM. The J segment lost 3 bases and the V segment lost 5 bases, leaving 2 bases of the junction unmatched. CDR3 length: 13 residues. The CDR3 sequence: CASSPDRGYEQYF. DNA for the CDR3: TGTGCCAGCAGTCCGGACAGGGGCTACGAGCAGTACTTC.

The chain links TRBV12-3 or TRBV12-4 to TRBJ1-5; D remains ambiguous. The CDR3 extends over 14 amino acids. V shed 3 bases and J shed 0 bases, with 6 bases lying between them. In nucleotides, the CDR3 is TGTGCCAGCAGTTTGGACCGTAGCAATCAGCCCCAGCATTTT. Translated: CASSLDRSNQPQHF.

The chain recombines TRBV20-1 with TRBJ2-1; TRBD2 agrees at 7 bases. The V gene's germline CDR1 is DFQATT and CDR2 SNEGSKA (reference sequence). CDR3 length: 15 amino acids. V was pared by 1 base and J by 2 bases, with 5 bases of the junction left unmatched. Here the CDR3 DNA reads TGCAGTGCTAGAGGCCCAACTAGCGCCTACAATGAGCAGTTCTTC. It codes for CSARGPTSAYNEQFF.

The chain has TRBV19 and TRBJ1-2, with TRBD1 matching 9 bases. This CDR3 is built from 15 residues. Germline V lookup: CDR1 LNHDA, CDR2 SQIVND (reference sequence). Losses at the gene ends were 7 bases for V and 3 bases for J; bases not matched to a gene: 9. In nucleotides, the CDR3 is TGTGCCAGTATGGAGGAGACAGGGGGTGACTATGGCTACACCTTC. It is translated as CASMEETGGDYGYTF.

V gene TRBV2 combines with J gene TRBJ2-5, with 8 bases identical to TRBD2. Unmatched junction bases numbered 6, after V lost 5 bases and J lost 4 bases. The germline V gene encodes CDR1 SNHLY and CDR2 FYNNEI. The CDR3 is 14 amino acids. CDR3 DNA sequence: TGTGCCAGCAGTCCGGGAGGGGGGTTAGAGACCCAGTACTTC. It yields the protein CASSPGGGLETQYF.

In its sample, this clonotype was seen a few times. The chain combines TRBV18 with TRBJ2-5; D may correspond to TRBD1 or TRBD2 (5 bases each). Per germline, CDR1 KGHSH and CDR2 LQKENI. The CDR3 sequence is 15 residues long. V lost 0 bases, J lost 4 bases, and 12 bases lay in between. CDR3 coding DNA: TGTGCCAGCTCACCACCGGGAGTTAGGGGAGAGACCCAGTACTTC. This translates into CASSPPGVRGETQYF.

Relative to its sample, this clonotype is medium-sized (0.01 to 0.1%). This chain joins TRBV2 and TRBJ2-3; D is uncertain. V shed 7 bases and J shed 7 bases, with 18 bases lying between them. CDR3 length: 14 residues. The germline gives CDR1 SNHLY, CDR2 FYNNEI. CDR3 bases: TGTGCCAGCACCCCGGGCGTGGGTATACATACGCAGTATTTT. It translates to CASTPGVGIHTQYF.

The V and J genes are TRBV15 and TRBJ1-2, with D unclear. Per the germline V gene, CDR1 is LNHNV and CDR2 is YYDKDF (reference sequence). The CDR3 is 15 amino acids. The V gene lost 0 bases and the J gene lost 0 bases, with 8 bases spanning the gap. CDR3 in amino acids: CATSRDGTTNYGYTF. As DNA, the CDR3 is TGTGCCACCAGCAGAGACGGAACCACTAACTATGGCTACACCTTC.

This clonotype was found a few times. The genes are TRBV27 and TRBJ2-1, with TRBD2 identical over 11 bases. After removal of 6 bases from V and 5 bases from J, the junction contained 9 bases not matched to a gene. The CDR3 has 16 residues. From germline, CDR1 is MNHEY and CDR2 SMNVEV (reference sequence). The CDR3 is CASRQLPGLADNEQFF. The CDR3 DNA reads TGTGCCAGCAGACAACTCCCGGGACTAGCGGACAATGAGCAGTTCTTC.

This clonotype appeared a few times. The chain combines TRBV15 with TRBJ2-2, with TRBD2 matching over 8 bases. CDR1 and CDR2 (germline): LNHNV, YYDKDF (reference sequence). After removal of 7 bases from V and 5 bases from J, the junction contained 9 bases not matched to a gene. The CDR3 consists of 15 residues. DNA of the CDR3: TGTGCCACCACGTGGGGCGGGAGGTTAACCGGGGAGCTGTTTTTT. It translates to CATTWGGRLTGELFF.

This clonotype showed up just a few times. The chain couples TRBV19 to TRBJ1-1; 7 nucleotides line up with TRBD1. Germline V gene lookup returns CDR1 LNHDA and CDR2 SQIVND (reference sequence). The trim removed 6 bases at V and 0 bases at J, leaving 1 base unmatched. CDR3 length: 13 residues. DNA for the CDR3: TGTGCCAGTAGCGGACAGGTGAACACTGAAGCTTTCTTT. This codes for CASSGQVNTEAFF.

The V call is TRBV29-1, the J call TRBJ1-2, with 9 bases fitting TRBD1. J was trimmed by 4 bases and V by 5 bases; bases with no gene match: 11. This CDR3 has 15 amino acids. CDR1 is SQVTM and CDR2 is ANQGSEA in the germline V gene. CDR3: CSVKKQGARGYGYTF. The CDR3 nucleotides are TGCAGCGTTAAAAAACAGGGGGCCCGGGGCTATGGCTACACCTTC.

The chain employs TRBV28 and TRBJ2-5, with 14 bases lining up with TRBD2. The trim removed 5 bases at V and 5 bases at J, leaving 13 bases unmatched. CDR1 and CDR2 (germline): MDHEN, SYDVKM. The CDR3 loop spans 18 amino acids. The CDR3 DNA reads TGTGCCAGCAGTGCCTCGGGGACTAGCGGGAGAAGGGCGGAGACCCAGTACTTC. Residues: CASSASGTSGRRAETQYF.

This clonotype was seen only a few times. This sequence joins TRBV20-1 and TRBJ1-2; D is undetermined. The CDR3 has 15 amino acids. V dropped 0 bases and J dropped 4 bases, with 15 bases sitting between them. The V gene's germline CDR1 is DFQATT and CDR2 SNEGSKA (reference sequence). CDR3: CSARDLGQKIYGYTF. In nucleotides, the CDR3 is TGCAGTGCTAGAGATCTAGGGCAGAAAATCTATGGCTACACCTTC.

The gene calls are TRBV10-2 and TRBJ2-7; 8 bases line up with TRBD2. CDR1 and CDR2 (germline): WSHSY, SAAADI. Trimming took 6 bases from V and 4 from J; bases not matched to a gene: 11. This CDR3 is built from 15 residues. CDR3 loop: CASSLKLADTYEQYF. DNA for the CDR3: TGCGCCAGCAGCTTGAAACTAGCGGATACATACGAGCAGTACTTC.

This clonotype was observed a handful of times. The CDR3 spells CSASPSSSGRLDTQYF. As DNA, the CDR3 is TGCAGTGCTAGCCCCTCTTCGAGCGGGAGATTGGATACGCAGTATTTT. The genes are TRBV20-1 and TRBJ2-3; TRBD2 matches 8 bases. V shed 3 bases and J 6 bases; nucleotides not matched to a gene: 14. Germline V gene sequence: CDR1 DFQATT, CDR2 SNEGSKA (reference sequence). This CDR3 contains 16 residues.